The 27 T cell receptor beta chains presented below share a single source sample, sequenced in a study of post-analysis software for immune sequencing data. The study, taken as a whole, reports: Four or five TRBV segments were more frequent in patients than controls; TRBV5-6, TRBV5-1 and TRBV20-1 belonged to this group.

The antigens for these receptors are not known. Tagging with unique molecular identifiers was a feature of the TCR beta cDNA libraries. TCRdb re-analysed the PCR reads in MiXCR, keeping a single row per CDR3 protein. The sample carries about 800,000 distinct CDR3 sequences, roughly 27% recorded once. The sequenced sample consisted of blood. The receptors here all came from a girl aged 5-17 years with multiple sclerosis.

The chain employs TRBV20-1 and TRBJ2-1, with a tentative D call TRBD2 (6 bases). The germline CDR1 and CDR2 sequences are DFQATT and SNEGSKA (reference sequence). The CDR3 covers 14 residues. Trimming stripped 3 bases from V and 3 bases from J, with 12 bases between. In DNA form, the CDR3 reads TGCAGTGCTAGCCGGAGGCGGGGCTACAATGAGCAGTTCTTC. It codes for CSASRRRGYNEQFF.

The V call is TRBV24-1, the J call TRBJ2-5; 8 bases are a match to TRBD2. Losses at the gene ends were 2 bases for V and 13 bases for J; bases not matched to a gene: 11. Germline CDR1 and CDR2: KGHDR and SFDVKD. The CDR3 extends over 14 amino acids. The CDR3 loop reads CATSDWGTRRILYF. The CDR3 nucleotides are TGTGCCACCAGTGATTGGGGGACTAGAAGAATTTTGTACTTC.

Regarding this clonotype: This is likely a read error, given that the CDR3 carries no conserved phenylalanine or tryptophan at its end. The chain employs TRBV27 and TRBJ2-5; D might be TRBD2 (5 bases). The CDR3 has 14 amino acids. Germline-derived CDR1 and CDR2 are MNHEY and SMNVEV (reference sequence). The V gene lost 5 bases and the J gene lost 5 bases, with 15 bases spanning the gap. Here the CDR3 DNA reads TGTGCCAGCAGTCTTGACGCGCGAGGGGAGACCCAGTACATC. Its protein is CASSLDARGETQYI.

About this clonotype: A much larger clone lies a single base off, so this may be a read error. This chain connects TRBV6-6 to TRBJ2-7; D is ambiguous. Germline loops: CDR1 MNHNY, CDR2 SVGAGI (reference sequence). V was pared by 5 bases and J by 5 bases, with 10 bases between. This CDR3 comprises 12 residues. This CDR3 reads CASSVSSHEQYF. The CDR3 nucleotides are TGTGCCAGCAGTGTCAGTTCTCACGAGCAGTACTTC.

This clonotype showed up just a few times. The DNA is omitted, as the CDR3 cannot be located on it reliably, and the CDR3 follows TCRdb's listing. The chain recombines TRBV6-5 with TRBJ2-2; the D call of TRBD2 is as the table states it, not checked on the DNA. From germline, CDR1 is MNHEY and CDR2 SVGAGI. The CDR3 region is 17 residues in length, termini included. CDR3 sequence: CASSSSTHRLDTGELFF.

A single count supports this clonotype. This chain joins TRBV5-1 and TRBJ1-2; D gene unclear. Trimming took 4 bases from V and 4 from J, leaving 17 bases between them. The germline V gene encodes CDR1 SGHRS and CDR2 YFSETQ. The CDR3 is 15 amino acids. Here the CDR3 DNA reads TGCGCCAGCAGCGCCGGCGACACATTCATCTATGGCTACACCTTC. Protein sequence: CASSAGDTFIYGYTF. Variable domain in full (rest from reference TRBV5-1 and TRBJ1-2): KAGVTQTPRYLIKTRGQQVTLSCSPISGHRSVSWYQQTPGQGLQFLFEYFSETQRNKGNFPGRFSGRQFSNSRSEMNVSTLELGDSALYLCASSAGDTFIYGYTFGSGTRLTVV.

The chain employs TRBV21-1 and TRBJ1-6; the table's D call TRBD1 went unverified against the DNA. TRBV21-1 constitutes a pseudogene. There are 17 residues in the CDR3. CDR3 residues: CASSKGSGKFSNSPLHF. CDR3 DNA: TGTGCCAGCAGCAAAGGTTCCGGGAAATTCTCCAATTCACCCCTCCACTTT.

This clonotype occurred a few times. The chain joins TRBV5-1 to TRBJ2-5; D not resolved. Germline V gene sequence: CDR1 SGHRS, CDR2 YFSETQ. The V gene lost 1 base and the J gene lost 0 bases, with 10 bases spanning the gap. This CDR3 is 15 amino acids long. CDR3 nucleotide sequence: TGCGCCAGCAGCTTGCTGACCATGTACCAAGAGACCCAGTACTTC. It encodes CASSLLTMYQETQYF.

The chain is built from TRBV7-2 and TRBJ1-2, with a weak D call TRBD1 (6 bases). The CDR3 consists of 16 residues. CDR1 is SGHTA and CDR2 is FQGNSA in the germline V gene. Trimming pared 5 bases from V and 2 bases from J, leaving 18 bases between. For the CDR3, the DNA is TGTGCCAGCAGCCCGCGGGCCGGGGGGCTAAACTATGGCTACACCTTC. It is translated as CASSPRAGGLNYGYTF.

The chain employs TRBV7-2 and TRBJ2-5; the D gene is possibly TRBD1 (6 bases). Germline V CDR1 and CDR2: SGHTA, FQGNSA. V was clipped by 2 bases and J by 9 bases, with 13 bases between them. CDR3 length equals 13 residues. CDR3 sequence reads: CASSLNPGAAQYF. CDR3 nucleotides: TGTGCCAGCAGCTTAAACCCAGGGGCGGCCCAGTACTTC. Looking up the rest from reference TRBV7-2 and TRBJ2-5 gives the full variable domain: GAGVSQSPSNKVTEKGKDVELRCDPISGHTALYWYRQSLGQGLEFLIYFQGNSAPDKSGLPSDRFSAERTGGSVSTLTIQRTQQEDSAVYLCASSLNPGAAQYFGPGTRLLVL.

The rearrangement joins TRBV7-2 to TRBJ1-5, with D possibly matching TRBD1 (5 bases). V lost 4 bases, J lost 4 bases, and 11 bases lay in between. The CDR3 covers 14 residues. Germline assignment: CDR1 SGHTA and CDR2 FQGNSA. The chain's CDR3 is CASSYPGPNQPQHF. The CDR3 coding sequence is TGTGCCAGCAGCTATCCGGGACCGAATCAGCCCCAGCATTTT.

The chain uses TRBV5-6 and TRBJ1-1; D might be TRBD1 (5 bases). V lost 4 bases to trimming and J lost 0 bases, with 16 bases between them. The CDR3 spans 16 residues. From germline, CDR1 is SGHDT and CDR2 YYEEEE. The CDR3, as DNA: TGTGCCAGCAGCCGATTTACGACAGCTATGAACACTGAAGCTTTCTTT. Its translation: CASSRFTTAMNTEAFF.

The rearrangement links TRBV27 to TRBJ2-7, with D maybe TRBD1 (6 bases). Trimming removed 5 bases at V and 7 bases at J, with 18 bases between. This CDR3 has 14 residues. Looked up from germline, CDR1 is MNHEY and CDR2 is SMNVEV (reference sequence). The CDR3 protein is CASSRTASYNEQYF. CDR3 in DNA: TGTGCCAGCAGTCGGACAGCCTCCTACAATGAGCAGTACTTC.

This clonotype has more than one count but fewer than ten. V is TRBV24-1 and J is TRBJ2-3; 9 nucleotides match TRBD1. Per germline, CDR1 KGHDR and CDR2 SFDVKD. The trim removed 5 bases at V and 4 bases at J, leaving 9 bases unmatched. The CDR3 totals 16 residues. CDR3 in amino acids: CATSGDRDREPDTQYF. CDR3 sequence (DNA): TGTGCCACCAGTGGTGACCGGGACAGGGAACCAGATACGCAGTATTTT.

The chain joins TRBV15 to TRBJ1-2; 7 bases match TRBD1. The J segment lost 4 bases and the V segment lost 1 base, leaving 6 bases of the junction unmatched. Per germline, CDR1 LNHNV and CDR2 YYDKDF (reference sequence). CDR3 size: 15 residues. The CDR3 region is CATSRARTGLYGYTF. In nucleotides, the CDR3 is TGTGCCACCAGCAGAGCGAGGACAGGCCTCTATGGCTACACCTTC.

This clonotype was detected a few times. This sequence joins TRBV12-5 and TRBJ2-7; 9 nucleotides align to TRBD1. This CDR3 is built from 15 residues. The junction had 9 bases not matched to a gene; V was cut back by 7 bases and J by 2 bases. Germline loops: CDR1 LGHNT, CDR2 FRNRAP. The CDR3 loop reads CASALTGGATYEQYF. In nucleotides, the CDR3 is TGTGCTAGTGCCCTCACAGGGGGCGCGACCTACGAGCAGTACTTC.

This clonotype was observed a handful of times. This chain connects TRBV10-3 to TRBJ2-4; weak D call: TRBD2 (6 bases). The closer fit of TRBJ2-7 to the DNA end suggests the J call may be wrong. CDR1 is ENHRY and CDR2 is SYGVKD in the germline V gene. The CDR3 covers 14 residues. The CDR3 reads CAISESSGPYEQYF. The DNA of the CDR3 is TGTGCCATCAGTGAGTCTAGCGGACCCTACGAGCAGTACTTC.

This clonotype was detected only once. This may come from a read error, since a much larger clone is one base off. The chain uses TRBV6-5 and TRBJ2-5; D gene uncertain. The CDR3 has 10 amino acids. Germline loops: CDR1 MNHEY, CDR2 SVGAGI. The CDR3: CASRKETQDF. The CDR3 DNA follows: TGTGCCAGCAGAAAAGAGACCCAGGACTTC.

As regards this clonotype: One end of the junction fails to match germline, which may point to a read error. V is TRBV14 and J is TRBJ2-1, with 10 bases lining up with TRBD2. CDR3 length: 21 residues. Per the germline V gene, CDR1 is SGHDN and CDR2 is FVKESK. CDR3 DNA: TGTGCCAGCAGCCAAGAACTCCTCCGAGCGGGGGGGCCGGTCTTCTACAATGAGCGGTTCTTC. It specifies CASSQELLRAGGPVFYNERFF.

In DNA, the CDR3 is TGTGCCAGCAGCCAATGGGGGGGCTCAACCTCCTACGAGCAGTACTTC. Translated, it gives CASSQWGGSTSYEQYF. The chain joins TRBV11-2 to TRBJ2-7; D possibly corresponds to TRBD2 (7 bases). The germline V gene has CDR1 SGHAT and CDR2 FQNNGV. Trimming took 5 bases from V and 0 from J, leaving 17 bases between them. CDR3 length: 16 residues.

The rearrangement uses TRBV20-1 and TRBJ2-3, with TRBD1 identical over 7 bases. The CDR3 totals 15 residues. Per the germline V gene, CDR1 is DFQATT and CDR2 is SNEGSKA (reference sequence). V trimming: 2 bases; J trimming: 3 bases; junction bases outside the gene matches: 8. CDR3 coding DNA: TGCAGTGCTAGACTCCCGGGACAGAAAACAGATACGCAGTATTTT. Its protein product is CSARLPGQKTDTQYF.

The J gene is TRBJ1-5, the V gene TRBV4-1; the match to TRBD1 covers 12 bases. The ends lost 4 bases at V and 7 bases at J; junction bases unmatched: 8. CDR1 is MGHRA, CDR2 YSYEKL, per germline. This CDR3 comprises 16 residues. CDR3 DNA: TGCGCCAGCAGCCCTATCGGGACAGGGGGCAGCCAGCCCCAGCATTTT. Amino acids: CASSPIGTGGSQPQHF.

V gene TRBV2 combines with J gene TRBJ2-5, with D possibly matching TRBD2 (6 bases). The CDR3 length is 14 residues. CDR1 and CDR2 from the germline V gene are SNHLY and FYNNEI. Trimming shortened V by 10 bases and J by 1 base, and 16 bases separated the two germline ends. The DNA of the CDR3 is TGTGCCATCCTCGAGGAGGGGAGCCAAGAGACCCAGTACTTC. This gives the protein CAILEEGSQETQYF.

This chain joins TRBV7-9 and TRBJ2-5; 10 positions match TRBD1. This CDR3 spans 15 amino acids. V gave up 4 bases and J gave up 3 bases; unmatched junction bases: 5. The V gene's germline CDR1 is SEHNR and CDR2 FQNEAQ (reference sequence). CDR3 region: CASSSRTGGKETQYF. CDR3 bases: TGTGCCAGCAGCTCCCGGACAGGGGGAAAAGAGACCCAGTACTTC.

The sample holds a few counts of this clonotype. The rearrangement joins TRBV9 to TRBJ1-6; D gene ambiguous. V shed 0 bases and J shed 6 bases, with 7 bases lying between them. Germline assignment: CDR1 SGDLS and CDR2 YYNGEE. There are 14 residues in the CDR3. This chain's CDR3 is CASSVDSLNSPLHF. Here the CDR3 DNA reads TGTGCCAGCAGCGTAGACAGCCTTAATTCACCCCTCCACTTT.

The chain is built from TRBV15 and TRBJ2-3; D might be TRBD2 (5 bases). Looked up from germline, CDR1 is LNHNV and CDR2 is YYDKDF (reference sequence). CDR3 size: 14 residues. The V end lost 8 bases, the J end lost 0 bases, and 12 bases lay between the germline ends. The CDR3 spells CATGLALSTDTQYF. The CDR3 DNA is TGTGCCACCGGGTTAGCGTTAAGCACAGATACGCAGTATTTT.

Comment on this clonotype: One base away lies a much larger clone, so this may be a sequencing read error. The chain joins TRBV7-2 to TRBJ2-5; 8 bases are shared with TRBD1. Germline CDR1 and CDR2: SGHTA and FQGNSA. CDR3 length equals 17 residues. With V trimmed by 0 bases and J by 11 bases, 17 bases remained unmatched. Written as DNA, the CDR3 is TGTGCCAGCAGCTTAGCAACTGACAGGGGTCGTCGTGGGGAGCAGTACTTC. It is translated as CASSLATDRGRRGEQYF.